This entry describes one TCR beta chain. The data originate from a study of blood T cells in healthy people across ages. Germline V CDR1 and CDR2: SGHRS, YFSETQ. This CDR3 region has 15 residues. Trimming cost V 5 bases and J 2 bases, with 15 bases left between them. Primers used in a second PCR of about 7 to 12 cycles were a sample-barcoded 5' primer and a J-beta primer mix. One entry per CDR3 protein results from TCRdb running MiXCR on the 5' RACE reads. The sample consists of more than 1.4 million distinct CDR3 sequences, approximately 40% of them appearing once. The sample comprised blood. The chain carries TRBV5-1 and TRBJ2-3; D is perhaps TRBD2 (5 bases). This clonotype originated in a young woman in good health. In nucleotides, the CDR3 is TGCGCCAGCAGGGGGAGTGGCAGTTCCACAGATACGCAGTATTTT. Translation: CASRGSGSSTDTQYF.